This TCR beta chain was observed in a study of cytomegalovirus exposure and HLA in healthy donors. Per the germline V gene, CDR1 is MDHEN and CDR2 is SYDVKM. The junction had 4 bases not matched to a gene; V was cut back by 9 bases and J by 5 bases. The CDR3 covers 12 residues. The PCR ran on 60 Vbeta and 13 Jbeta primers. This table comes from immunoSEQ multiplex PCR, and its TCRdb copy is limited to in-frame clones, with some not included. This table has roughly 120,000 clones, less than 80% appearing once. Sample: PBMCs. This TCR was sampled from a woman between 45 and 60 years old in good health and CMV-seropositive. The chain combines TRBV28 with TRBJ1-5; 7 bases align to TRBD1. CDR3 loop: CASLQGDQPQHF. In DNA, the CDR3 is TGTGCCAGTCTTCAGGGGGATCAGCCCCAGCATTTT.